These 20 T cell receptor beta chains were all obtained from the same sample, sequenced in a study of human T cells and chemical hapten exposure. Time point defined: healthy volunteer bleed at 2 weeks. The authors extracted total RNA from unfractionated whole blood. TCRdb called the RACE reads again in MiXCR, with one record for every CDR3 protein. Seen here are 130,000 or so distinct CDR3 sequences, roughly 9% observed once, and the top ten hold 1.5% to 2%. The sequenced sample was whole blood. These TCRs come from a male donor in good health. Some clones in this sample may be carry-over from other donors' samples.

The chain employs TRBV12-3 or TRBV12-4 and TRBJ1-4, with D possibly matching TRBD1 (5 bases). The CDR3 length is 15 residues. V lost 5 bases and J 5 bases, leaving 15 bases between the germline ends. For the CDR3, the DNA is TGTGCCAGCAGTGCCCCCGGGACGTTCAATGAAAAACTGTTTTTT. Its translation: CASSAPGTFNEKLFF.

This clonotype was counted ten times or more. The gene calls are TRBV12-3 or TRBV12-4 and TRBJ2-7; TRBD1 is a possible D gene (6 bases). The CDR3 consists of 13 residues. V lost 5 bases and J 2 bases, leaving 10 bases between the germline ends. The DNA of the CDR3 is TGTGCCAGCAGTCAGGGGCTGGCCTACGAGCAGTACTTC. Translated: CASSQGLAYEQYF.

The rearrangement joins TRBV29-1 to TRBJ1-1, with 8 positions matching TRBD1. V was pared by 6 bases and J by 7 bases, with 10 bases of the junction left unmatched. The CDR3 contains 13 residues. The germline V gene encodes CDR1 SQVTM and CDR2 ANQGSEA. The CDR3 DNA reads TGCAGCGTCAGGGGGCGGGGAGTCGTTGAAGCTTTCTTT. This sequence encodes CSVRGRGVVEAFF.

This clonotype was seen many times. The chain carries TRBV5-1 and TRBJ2-7; a weak D match, TRBD1 (6 bases). This CDR3 contains 12 residues. CDR1 and CDR2 from the germline V gene are SGHRS and YFSETQ. Trimming removed 7 bases at V and 6 bases at J, with 14 bases between. The CDR3: CASRDISSEQYF. CDR3 DNA sequence: TGCGCCAGCCGGGACATCTCAAGCGAGCAGTACTTC.

This clonotype has a handful of counts. One end of the junction does not line up with germline, which may come from a read error. The chain couples TRBV7-9 to TRBJ2-1, with D perhaps matching TRBD2 (5 bases). This CDR3 comprises 12 residues. CDR1 and CDR2 (germline): SEHNR, FQNEAQ (reference sequence). The CDR3 is CASSHDYYEQFF. In DNA, the CDR3 is TGTGCCAGCAGTCATGACTACTATGAGCAGTTCTTC.

As DNA, the CDR3 is TGCGCCAGCAGCTTGGGGACAGGGCGCGAGCAGTACTTC. Its translation is CASSLGTGREQYF. V and J are TRBV5-1 and TRBJ2-7; TRBD1 aligns across 8 bases. The CDR3 length is 13 residues. The ends lost 0 bases at V and 6 bases at J; junction bases unmatched: 2. CDR1 is SGHRS, CDR2 YFSETQ, per germline.

CDR3 sequence reads: CASSPDRAGANVLTF. The CDR3 nucleotides are TGTGCCAGCAGTCCGGACAGGGCTGGGGCCAACGTCCTGACTTTC. This rearrangement joins TRBV2 to TRBJ2-6; 8 bases are shared with TRBD1. Looked up from germline, CDR1 is SNHLY and CDR2 is FYNNEI. Trimming at V came to 5 bases and at J to 2 bases, leaving 2 bases not matched to a gene. This CDR3 has 15 amino acids.

This clonotype occurred a few times. The chain recombines TRBV24-1 with TRBJ2-3; D not resolved. The CDR3 has 11 residues. Germline V CDR1 and CDR2: KGHDR, SFDVKD. V was pared by 3 bases and J by 7 bases, with 4 bases between. The CDR3 is CATSDPHTQYF. The CDR3 nucleotides read TGTGCCACCAGTGATCCCCATACGCAGTATTTT.

This chain links TRBV14 with TRBJ2-7; D is uncertain. The germline V gene has CDR1 SGHDN and CDR2 FVKESK. Between the trimmed V and J ends, which lost 2 bases and 1 base, there was a span of 9 bases. The CDR3 has 14 residues. CDR3 DNA: TGTGCCAGCAGCCAACATCAAACGTCCTACGAGCAGTACTTC. Protein: CASSQHQTSYEQYF.

This clonotype was seen a handful of times. The chain's CDR3 is CASSYSLNTEAFF. The CDR3 bases are TGTGCCAGCAGTTACTCCTTGAACACTGAAGCTTTCTTT. The chain employs TRBV6-5 and TRBJ1-1; D not certain. CDR3 size: 13 residues. Germline V gene lookup returns CDR1 MNHEY and CDR2 SVGAGI. Trimming left V 0 bases short and J 0 bases short, with 2 bases between.

Ten or more counts support this clonotype. V gene TRBV20-1 combines with J gene TRBJ1-2; D is possibly TRBD1 (6 bases). The germline CDR1 and CDR2 sequences are DFQATT and SNEGSKA (reference sequence). Trimming left V 6 bases short and J 0 bases short, with 20 bases between. This CDR3 is 16 amino acids long. CDR3 DNA sequence: TGCAGTGCCGAAGACAGGACCCAGAGGACTAACTATGGCTACACCTTC. Amino acid sequence: CSAEDRTQRTNYGYTF.

The V gene is TRBV20-1, the J gene TRBJ2-5; D tentatively reads TRBD1 or TRBD2 (5 bases each). V was pared by 1 base and J by 3 bases, with 15 bases between. Germline V CDR1 and CDR2: DFQATT, SNEGSKA (reference sequence). This CDR3 contains 15 residues. CDR3 DNA: TGCAGTGCTAGAGCGGGACCGCTAGGGAAAGAGACCCAGTACTTC. Amino acid sequence: CSARAGPLGKETQYF.

This clonotype appeared a few times. The chain combines TRBV12-3 or TRBV12-4 with TRBJ2-7; D perhaps matches TRBD2 (6 bases). V gave up 6 bases and J gave up 2 bases, with 17 bases separating them. This CDR3 region has 15 residues. The CDR3 reads CASSPSGGKTYEQYF. The CDR3, as DNA: TGTGCCAGCAGCCCAAGTGGGGGGAAGACCTACGAGCAGTACTTC.

This sequence joins TRBV5-1 and TRBJ2-2; D is uncertain. V lost 0 bases to trimming and J lost 3 bases, with 6 bases between them. The germline V gene has CDR1 SGHRS and CDR2 YFSETQ. This CDR3 is 14 amino acids long. CDR3 sequence (DNA): TGCGCCAGCAGCTTGGGTGGGGACACCGGGGAGCTGTTTTTT. This translates into CASSLGGDTGELFF.

This clonotype was counted between two and nine times. The genes are TRBV7-9 and TRBJ2-1, with 12 bases fitting TRBD2. V shed 7 bases, J shed 6 bases, and the junction held 10 bases outside the gene matches. The CDR3 length is 16 residues. Germline loops: CDR1 SEHNR, CDR2 FQNEAQ (reference sequence). The CDR3 reads CASKTTTSGRTNEQFF. CDR3 DNA: TGTGCCAGCAAAACCACGACTAGCGGGAGAACCAATGAGCAGTTCTTC.

This clonotype was seen ten or more times. The V and J genes are TRBV5-5 and TRBJ1-2, with D uncertain. The CDR3 totals 14 residues. V was cut by 0 bases and J by 0 bases, with 6 bases left in between. Germline assignment: CDR1 SGHKS and CDR2 YYEKEE (reference sequence). CDR3 protein: CASSLGHSNYGYTF. Here the CDR3 DNA reads TGTGCCAGCAGCTTGGGGCATTCTAACTATGGCTACACCTTC. The full variable domain, rest sourced from reference TRBV5-5 and TRBJ1-2, is DAGVTQSPTHLIKTRGQQVTLRCSPISGHKSVSWYQQVLGQGPQFIFQYYEKEERGRGNFPDRFSARQFPNYSSELNVNALLLGDSALYLCASSLGHSNYGYTFGSGTRLTVV.

This clonotype has at least ten counts. The chain carries TRBV6-5 and TRBJ1-3; TRBD1 matches at 8 bases. Germline assignment: CDR1 MNHEY and CDR2 SVGAGI. The CDR3 loop spans 17 amino acids. J was trimmed by 4 bases and V by 0 bases; bases with no gene match: 8. The CDR3 DNA reads as TGTGCCAGCAGTTACTCGAGTCAGGGGGCGCGAGGAAACACCATATATTTT. Translated: CASSYSSQGARGNTIYF.

The rearrangement uses TRBV29-1 and TRBJ2-5, with 8 nucleotides matching TRBD1. The germline CDR1 and CDR2 sequences are SQVTM and ANQGSEA. The CDR3 runs 12 residues. Trimming at V came to 7 bases and at J to 5 bases, leaving 6 bases not matched to a gene. Written as DNA, the CDR3 is TGCAGCGAAAGACAGGGGCCGGAGACCCAGTACTTC. Protein product: CSERQGPETQYF.

This clonotype was seen ten or more times. V gene TRBV20-1 combines with J gene TRBJ1-1, with 10 bases that match TRBD1. The CDR3 totals 13 residues. Germline CDR1 DFQATT, CDR2 SNEGSKA (reference sequence). The junction had 4 bases not matched to a gene; V was cut back by 5 bases and J by 4 bases. Here the CDR3 reads CSADRGQVTEAFF. DNA for the CDR3: TGCAGTGCTGACAGGGGGCAGGTCACTGAAGCTTTCTTT.

The chain uses TRBV12-3 or TRBV12-4 and TRBJ2-2; no clear D. This CDR3 comprises 15 residues. Trimming removed 3 bases from V and 0 bases from J, with 8 bases in between. The CDR3 nucleotides are TGTGCCAGCAGTTTTTCCAGGCCGAACACCGGGGAGCTGTTTTTT. This gives the protein CASSFSRPNTGELFF.